This T cell receptor (beta chain) was recovered during a study of blood T cell repertoires in COVID-19. The CDR3 has 16 amino acids. The V and J ends lost 7 bases and 2 bases, in that order; junction bases with no gene match: 8. Cohort 3 donors were reported recovered after two negative PCRs, clearance, or symptom resolution. The repertoire was sequenced with immunoSEQ multiplex PCR; TCRdb's copy has only in-frame clones and lacks some. The sample comprises about 290,000 clones, around 90% of which are singletons, and about 1.8% rests with the top ten. The chain combines TRBV23-1 with TRBJ2-5; 12 bases match TRBD2. TRBV23-1 is designated an ORF whose function remains uncertain. Sequencing was carried out using PBMCs or T cells enriched from blood (not recorded which). The origin of this receptor is a woman aged 35 to 49 who had recovered from COVID-19. CDR3 bases: TGCGCCAGCAAACGGAGGACTAGCGGGGATCAAGAGACCCAGTACTTC. Protein sequence: CASKRRTSGDQETQYF.